These T cell receptor beta chains were read from a single sample in a study of regulatory T cells in long-lasting Graves disease. TCRdb redid the calling of the multiplex PCR reads with MiXCR, one entry per CDR3 protein. The table shows approximately 470,000 distinct CDR3 sequences, with less than 25% occurring only once. This specimen was peripheral blood mononuclear cells (PBMCs), taken when the disease was refractory, from a patient treated with antithyroid drugs. Receptors originate from a female donor with Graves disease. The CDR3 runs from the conserved cysteine through the conserved F or W. Each record gives: V gene, clone size, CDR3 protein. Expanded clones are given a class, and other clones once, few, many or no size at all.

TRBV28 - CASSIPPQAGYAF
TRBV6-1 many CASSDAGGSSYEQYF
TRBV7-8 many CASSLTSGSQETQYF
TRBV11-2 many CASSLSGLVLTGELFF
TRBV10-3 - CAISDWDFTDTQYF
TRBV6-5 few CASSYEVGDRDGTGELFF
TRBV28 many CASSLYYRVQETQYF
TRBV28 - CASSSMTTYNYGYTF
TRBV28 few CASSLTGNYNEQFF
TRBV2 few CASRRTGISTDTQYF
TRBV9 few CASSPHNLPGTEAFF
TRBV28 many CASSFAGNQPQHF
TRBV18 few CASSPGGDRESGYTF
TRBV12-3/TRBV12-4 many CASRSGTNTGELFF